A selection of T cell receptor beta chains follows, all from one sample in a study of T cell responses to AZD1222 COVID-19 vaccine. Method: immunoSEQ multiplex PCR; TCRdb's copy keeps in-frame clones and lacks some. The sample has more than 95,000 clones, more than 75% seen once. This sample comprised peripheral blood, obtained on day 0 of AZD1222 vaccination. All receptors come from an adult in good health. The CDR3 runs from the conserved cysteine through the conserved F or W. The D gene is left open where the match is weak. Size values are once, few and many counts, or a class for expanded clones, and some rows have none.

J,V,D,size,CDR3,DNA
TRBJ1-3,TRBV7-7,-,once,CASSLFAGAGNTIYF,TGTGCTAGCAGCTTATTCGCCGGGGCAGGAAACACCATATATTTT
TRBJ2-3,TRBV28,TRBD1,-,CASSLPRTGRDTQYF,TGTGCCAGCAGCCTACCCCGGACAGGTAGAGATACGCAGTATTTT
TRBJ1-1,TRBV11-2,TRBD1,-,CASSMDRGTEAFF,TGTGCCAGCAGCATGGACAGGGGCACTGAAGCTTTCTTT
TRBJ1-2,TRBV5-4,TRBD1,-,CASSQTGEAYGYTF,TGTGCCAGCAGTCAGACAGGGGAGGCCTATGGCTACACCTTC
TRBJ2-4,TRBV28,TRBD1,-,CASRGQDKDIQYF,TGTGCCAGCAGGGGACAGGACAAAGACATTCAGTACTTC
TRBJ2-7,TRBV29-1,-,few,CSVAVGIGQYF,TGCAGCGTGGCCGTAGGTATAGGGCAGTACTTC
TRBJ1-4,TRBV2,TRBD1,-,CASSRDRGATNEKLFF,TGTGCCAGCAGTAGGGACAGGGGGGCAACTAATGAAAAACTGTTTTTT
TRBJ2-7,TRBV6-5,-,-,CASSYSGGSYEQYF,TGTGCCAGCAGTTACTCAGGGGGTAGCTACGAGCAGTACTTC
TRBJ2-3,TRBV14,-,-,CASSPGRASTDTQYF,TGTGCCAGCAGCCCGGGCCGAGCTAGCACAGATACGCAGTATTTT
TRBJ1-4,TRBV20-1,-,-,CSASLWGTNEKLFF,TGCAGTGCTAGTTTGTGGGGAACTAATGAAAAACTGTTTTTT
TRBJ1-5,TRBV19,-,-,CASSRGFSNQPQHF,TGTGCCAGTAGCAGGGGATTTAGCAATCAGCCCCAGCATTTT
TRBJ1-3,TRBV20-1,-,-,CSASHPRAGNTIYF,TGCAGTGCTAGTCACCCCAGGGCTGGAAACACCATATATTTT
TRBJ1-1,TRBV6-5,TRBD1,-,CASSRTGGAFF,TGTGCCAGCAGTAGGACAGGGGGAGCTTTCTTT
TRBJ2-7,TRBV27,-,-,CASSPPWPYEQYF,TGTGCCAGCAGTCCCCCGTGGCCGTACGAGCAGTACTTC
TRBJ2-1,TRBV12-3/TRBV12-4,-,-,CASSADSYNEQFF,TGTGCCAGCAGTGCGGACAGCTACAATGAGCAGTTCTTC
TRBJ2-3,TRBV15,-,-,CATSRAAPTSSDTQYF,TGTGCCACCAGCAGAGCAGCCCCCACTAGCTCAGATACGCAGTATTTT
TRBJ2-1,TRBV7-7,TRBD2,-,CASSLDVASGANNEQFF,TGTGCTAGCAGCTTAGATGTGGCTAGCGGGGCGAACAATGAGCAGTTCTTC
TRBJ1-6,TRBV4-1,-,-,CASSQEPITPPLHF,TGCGCCAGCAGCCAAGAACCTATTACTCCACCCCTCCACTTT
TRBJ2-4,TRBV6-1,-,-,CASSEGGTKNIQYF,TGTGCCAGCAGTGAAGGCGGAACCAAAAACATTCAGTACTTC
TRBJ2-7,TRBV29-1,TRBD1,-,CSVFKTGGSVLEQYF,TGCAGCGTTTTCAAGACAGGGGGGTCAGTACTCGAGCAGTACTTC
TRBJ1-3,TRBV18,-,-,CASSPPNSLAGNTIYF,TGTGCCAGCTCACCACCGAATTCGTTGGCTGGAAACACCATATATTTT
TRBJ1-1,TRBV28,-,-,CASTSTGMDLRIWTEAFF,TGTGCCAGCACCTCAACCGGGATGGACCTGAGGATCTGGACTGAAGCTTTCTTT
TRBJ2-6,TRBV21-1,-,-,CASSKASQGTHYEANVLTF,TGTGCCAGCAGCAAAGCGTCCCAGGGGACCCATTACGAGGCCAACGTCCTGACTTTC
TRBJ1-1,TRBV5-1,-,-,CASSTRDVNTEAFF,TGCGCCAGCAGCACCCGGGACGTGAACACTGAAGCTTTCTTT
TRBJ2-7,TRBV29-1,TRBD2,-,CSVGTSGYEQYF,TGCAGCGTTGGGACTAGCGGCTACGAGCAGTACTTC
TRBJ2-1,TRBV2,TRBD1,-,CASRDRVTSSLFF,TGTGCCAGCCGGGACAGGGTTACGTCGAGCTTGTTCTTC
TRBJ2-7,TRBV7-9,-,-,CASSSAQNPPIYEQYF,TGTGCCAGCAGCTCCGCTCAAAACCCCCCAATCTACGAGCAGTACTTC
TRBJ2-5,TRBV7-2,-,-,CASSLEMGRGRETQYF,TGTGCCAGCAGCTTAGAGATGGGCAGGGGTCGAGAGACCCAGTACTTC
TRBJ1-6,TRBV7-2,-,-,CASSLAQGYNSPLHF,TGTGCCAGCAGCTTAGCGCAGGGCTATAATTCACCCCTCCACTTT
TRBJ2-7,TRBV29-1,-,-,CSAGTGPFGQYF,TGCAGCGCGGGGACCGGTCCTTTCGGGCAGTACTTC
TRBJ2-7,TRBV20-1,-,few,CSASIGQYEQYF,TGCAGTGCTAGTATTGGGCAATACGAGCAGTACTTC
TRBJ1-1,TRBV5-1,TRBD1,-,CASSLSGGGDTEAFF,TGCGCCAGCAGCTTGTCAGGGGGCGGGGACACTGAAGCTTTCTTT
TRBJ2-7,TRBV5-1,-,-,CASSLRVDQDEQYF,TGCGCCAGCAGCTTAAGGGTGGACCAAGACGAGCAGTACTTC
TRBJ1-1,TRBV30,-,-,CAWYGPMNTEAFF,TGTGCCTGGTACGGACCGATGAACACTGAAGCTTTCTTT
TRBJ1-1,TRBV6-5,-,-,CASPREAAMNTEAFF,TGTGCCAGCCCCCGGGAGGCGGCAATGAACACTGAAGCTTTCTTT
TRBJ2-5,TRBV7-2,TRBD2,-,CASSLQRAGGETQYF,TGTGCCAGCAGCTTACAACGCGCGGGAGGGGAGACCCAGTACTTC
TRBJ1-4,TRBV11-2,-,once,CASSSGPKLFF,TGTGCCAGCAGCTCGGGGCCGAAACTGTTTTTT
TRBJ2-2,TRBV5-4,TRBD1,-,CASSPDARQGRIGELFF,TGTGCCAGCAGTCCTGATGCCCGACAGGGGCGGATCGGGGAGCTGTTTTTT
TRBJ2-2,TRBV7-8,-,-,CASSPSARPSTGELFF,TGTGCCAGCAGCCCGTCCGCGAGGCCGAGCACCGGGGAGCTGTTTTTT
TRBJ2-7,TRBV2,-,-,CASSEIYEQYF,TGTGCCAGCAGTGAAATCTACGAGCAGTACTTC
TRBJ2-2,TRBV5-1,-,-,CASSIQGTGELFF,TGCGCCAGCAGCATCCAGGGTACCGGGGAGCTGTTTTTT